The following is a T cell receptor beta chain sequence with its context. No antigen is known for it. This specimen belongs to a study of cytomegalovirus exposure and HLA in healthy donors. The study, taken as a whole, reports: Whilst most TCR sequences proved rare, a subset of public TCRs occurred across many donors. The study flagged roughly 160 TCR beta chains as cytomegalovirus-associated. Three chains tied to CMV proved CMV antigen-specific in vitro. High specificity and sensitivity for cytomegalovirus status were reported for the classifier.

Some clones are missing from TCRdb's copy, which holds only in-frame ones; the method was immunoSEQ multiplex PCR. The sample consists of around 300,000 clones, 65% to 90% of them appearing once. Trimming removed 5 bases from V and 0 bases from J; junction bases left unmatched: 2. The CDR3 is 15 amino acids. CDR1 is MRHNA and CDR2 is SNTAGT in the germline V gene. The genes are TRBV6-4 and TRBJ2-3; TRBD2 agrees at 10 bases. This clonotype was obtained from a woman aged 18-29 years in good health and CMV-seronegative. Source material: PBMCs. Here the CDR3 reads CASSSSGGSTDTQYF. The DNA of the CDR3 is TGTGCCAGCAGTAGTAGCGGGGGGAGCACAGATACGCAGTATTTT.